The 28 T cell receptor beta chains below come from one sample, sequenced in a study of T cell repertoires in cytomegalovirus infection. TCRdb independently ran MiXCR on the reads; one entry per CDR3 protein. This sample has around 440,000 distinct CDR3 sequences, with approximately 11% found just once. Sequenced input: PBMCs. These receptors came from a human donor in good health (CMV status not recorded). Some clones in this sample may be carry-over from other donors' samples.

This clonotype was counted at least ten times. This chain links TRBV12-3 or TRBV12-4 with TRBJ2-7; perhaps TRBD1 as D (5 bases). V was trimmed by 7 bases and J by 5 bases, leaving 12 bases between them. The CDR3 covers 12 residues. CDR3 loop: CASTPDSHEQYF. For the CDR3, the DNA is TGTGCCAGCACCCCAGACAGCCACGAGCAGTACTTC.

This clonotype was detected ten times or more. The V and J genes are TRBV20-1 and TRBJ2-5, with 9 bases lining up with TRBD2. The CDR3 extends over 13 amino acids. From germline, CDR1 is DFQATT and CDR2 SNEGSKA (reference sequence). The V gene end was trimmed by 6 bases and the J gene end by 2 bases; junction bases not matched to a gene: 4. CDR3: CSASLAGQETQYF. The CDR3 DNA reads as TGCAGTGCCAGCCTAGCGGGGCAAGAGACCCAGTACTTC.

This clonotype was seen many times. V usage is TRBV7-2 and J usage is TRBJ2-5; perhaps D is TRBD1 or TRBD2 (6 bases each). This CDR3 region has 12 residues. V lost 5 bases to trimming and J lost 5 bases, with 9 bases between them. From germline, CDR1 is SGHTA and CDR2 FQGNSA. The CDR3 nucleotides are TGTGCCAGCAGCCCGGGGGCGGAGACCCAGTACTTC. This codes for CASSPGAETQYF.

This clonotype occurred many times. This CDR3 reads CASSPSGPDGKLFF. CDR3 nucleotide sequence: TGTGCCAGCAGCCCCTCCGGTCCGGACGGAAAACTGTTTTTT. The rearrangement joins TRBV7-9 to TRBJ1-4; no clear D gene. The length of the CDR3 is 14 residues. Germline CDR1 reads SEHNR; CDR2 reads FQNEAQ (reference sequence). The V end was cut by 5 bases, the J end by 10 bases, with 17 bases between.

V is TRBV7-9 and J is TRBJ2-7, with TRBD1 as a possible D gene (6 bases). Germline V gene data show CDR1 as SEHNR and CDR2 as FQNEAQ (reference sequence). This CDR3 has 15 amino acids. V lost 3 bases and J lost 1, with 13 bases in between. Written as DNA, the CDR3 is TGTGCCAGCAGCTTTAGGACAGCCGCTTCCTACGAGCAGTACTTC. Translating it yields CASSFRTAASYEQYF.

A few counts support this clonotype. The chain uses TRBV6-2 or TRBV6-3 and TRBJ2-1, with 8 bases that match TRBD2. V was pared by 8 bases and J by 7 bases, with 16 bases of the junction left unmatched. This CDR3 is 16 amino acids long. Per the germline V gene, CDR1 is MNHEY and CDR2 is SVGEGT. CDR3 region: CASGRTGGLSGNEQFF. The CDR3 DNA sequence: TGTGCCAGCGGGCGGACGGGGGGGCTATCGGGGAATGAGCAGTTCTTC.

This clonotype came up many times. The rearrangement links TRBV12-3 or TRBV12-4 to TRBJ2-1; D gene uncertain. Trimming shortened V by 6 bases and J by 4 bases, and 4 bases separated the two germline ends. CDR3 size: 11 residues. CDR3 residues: CASRGYNEQFF. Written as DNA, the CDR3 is TGTGCCAGCAGGGGGTACAATGAGCAGTTCTTC.

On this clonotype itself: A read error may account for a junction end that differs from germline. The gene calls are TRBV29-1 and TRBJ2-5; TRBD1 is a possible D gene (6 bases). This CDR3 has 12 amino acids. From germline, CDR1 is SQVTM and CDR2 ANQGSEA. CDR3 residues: CSVEGGVETQYF. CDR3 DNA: TGCAGCGTGGAAGGGGGAGTTGAGACCCAGTACTTC.

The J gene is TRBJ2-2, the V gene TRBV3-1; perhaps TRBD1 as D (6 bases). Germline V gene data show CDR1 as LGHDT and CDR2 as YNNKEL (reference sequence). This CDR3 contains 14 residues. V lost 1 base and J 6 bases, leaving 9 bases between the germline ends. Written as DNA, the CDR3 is TGTGCCAGCAGCCAAGGAACAGGGTCCGGGGAGCTGTTTTTT. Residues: CASSQGTGSGELFF.

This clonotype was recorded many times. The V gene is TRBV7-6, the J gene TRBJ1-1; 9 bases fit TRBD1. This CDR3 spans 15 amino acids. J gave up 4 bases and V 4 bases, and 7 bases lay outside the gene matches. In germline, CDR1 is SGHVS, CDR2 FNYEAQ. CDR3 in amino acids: CASSSGTGSSTEAFF. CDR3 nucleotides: TGTGCCAGCAGCTCCGGGACAGGGTCGAGCACTGAAGCTTTCTTT.

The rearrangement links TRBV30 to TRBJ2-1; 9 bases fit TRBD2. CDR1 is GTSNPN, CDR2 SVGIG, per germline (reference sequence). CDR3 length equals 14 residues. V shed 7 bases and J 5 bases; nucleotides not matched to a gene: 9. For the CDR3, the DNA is TGTGCCTCTAATCCGGGACTAGCACACAATGAGCAGTTCTTC. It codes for CASNPGLAHNEQFF. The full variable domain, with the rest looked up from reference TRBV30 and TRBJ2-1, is SQTIHQWPATLVQPVGSPLSLECTVEGTSNPNLYWYRQAAGRGLQLLFYSVGIGQISSEVPQNLSASRPQDRQFILSSKKLLLSDSGFYLCASNPGLAHNEQFFGPGTRLTVL.

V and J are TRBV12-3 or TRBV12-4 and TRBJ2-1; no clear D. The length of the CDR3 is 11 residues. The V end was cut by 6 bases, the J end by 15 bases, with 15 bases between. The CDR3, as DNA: TGTGCCAGCAGCCCAGGCCCAAGGTCGTTCTTC. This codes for CASSPGPRSFF.

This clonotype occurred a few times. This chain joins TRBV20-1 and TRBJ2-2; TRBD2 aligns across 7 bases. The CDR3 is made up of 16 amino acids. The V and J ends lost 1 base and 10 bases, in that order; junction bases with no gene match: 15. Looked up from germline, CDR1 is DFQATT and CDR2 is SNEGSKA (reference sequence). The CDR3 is CSARGRGRATVLELFF. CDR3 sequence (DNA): TGCAGTGCTAGAGGACGGGGGAGGGCCACAGTTTTGGAGCTGTTTTTT.

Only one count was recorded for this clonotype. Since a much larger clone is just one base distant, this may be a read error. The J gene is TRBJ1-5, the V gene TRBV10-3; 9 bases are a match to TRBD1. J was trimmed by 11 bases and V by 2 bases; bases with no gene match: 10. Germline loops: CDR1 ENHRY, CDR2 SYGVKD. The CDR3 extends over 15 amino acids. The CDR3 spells CAISEGTGLRESQHF. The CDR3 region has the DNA TGTGCCATCAGTGAGGGGACAGGGCTTCGGGAGTCCCAGCATTTT.

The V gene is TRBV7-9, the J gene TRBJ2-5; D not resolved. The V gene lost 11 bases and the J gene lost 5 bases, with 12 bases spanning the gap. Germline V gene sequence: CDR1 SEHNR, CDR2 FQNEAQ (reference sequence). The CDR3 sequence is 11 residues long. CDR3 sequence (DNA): TGTGCCGGCCAAACTCAGGAGACCCAGTACTTC. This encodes CAGQTQETQYF.

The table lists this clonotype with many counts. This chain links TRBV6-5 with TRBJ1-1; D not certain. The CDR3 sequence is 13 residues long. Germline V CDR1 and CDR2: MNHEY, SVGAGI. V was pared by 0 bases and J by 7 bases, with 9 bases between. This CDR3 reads CASSYSKGFEAFF. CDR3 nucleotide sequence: TGTGCCAGCAGTTACTCGAAAGGTTTTGAAGCTTTCTTT.

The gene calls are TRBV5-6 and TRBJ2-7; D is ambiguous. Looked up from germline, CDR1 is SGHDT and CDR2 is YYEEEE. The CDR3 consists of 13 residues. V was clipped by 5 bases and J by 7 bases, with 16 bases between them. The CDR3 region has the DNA TGTGCCAGCAGGAACTGGGAAAATTGGGAGCAGTACTTC. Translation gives CASRNWENWEQYF.

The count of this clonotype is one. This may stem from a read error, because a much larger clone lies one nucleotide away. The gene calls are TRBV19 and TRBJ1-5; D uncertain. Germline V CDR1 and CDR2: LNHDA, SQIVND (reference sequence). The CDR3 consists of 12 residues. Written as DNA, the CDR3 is TGTGCCAGTGGTATAGATCTTGAGCCCCAGCATTTT. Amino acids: CASGIDLEPQHF.

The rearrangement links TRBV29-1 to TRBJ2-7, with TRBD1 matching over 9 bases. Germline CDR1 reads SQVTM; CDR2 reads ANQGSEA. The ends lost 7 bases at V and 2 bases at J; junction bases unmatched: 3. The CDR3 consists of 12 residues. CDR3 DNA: TGCAGCGGACAGGGGGACACCTACGAGCAGTACTTC. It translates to CSGQGDTYEQYF.

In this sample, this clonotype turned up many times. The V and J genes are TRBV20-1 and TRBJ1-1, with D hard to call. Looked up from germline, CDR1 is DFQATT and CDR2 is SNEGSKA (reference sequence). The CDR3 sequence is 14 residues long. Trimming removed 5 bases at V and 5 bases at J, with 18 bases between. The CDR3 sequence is CSALGRVQRTEAFF. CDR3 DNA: TGCAGTGCTCTAGGTAGAGTCCAGAGAACTGAAGCTTTCTTT.

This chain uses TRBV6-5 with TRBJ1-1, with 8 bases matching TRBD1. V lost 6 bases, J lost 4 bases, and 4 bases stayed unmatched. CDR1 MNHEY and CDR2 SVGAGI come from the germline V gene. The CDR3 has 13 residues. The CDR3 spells CASRYTGGTEAFF. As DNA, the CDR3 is TGTGCCAGCAGGTACACAGGGGGCACTGAAGCTTTCTTT.

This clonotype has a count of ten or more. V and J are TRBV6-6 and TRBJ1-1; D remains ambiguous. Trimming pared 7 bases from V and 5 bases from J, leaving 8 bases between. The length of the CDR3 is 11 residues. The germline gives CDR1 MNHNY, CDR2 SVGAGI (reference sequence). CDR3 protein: CASTRETEAFF. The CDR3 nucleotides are TGTGCCAGCACCCGAGAAACTGAAGCTTTCTTT.

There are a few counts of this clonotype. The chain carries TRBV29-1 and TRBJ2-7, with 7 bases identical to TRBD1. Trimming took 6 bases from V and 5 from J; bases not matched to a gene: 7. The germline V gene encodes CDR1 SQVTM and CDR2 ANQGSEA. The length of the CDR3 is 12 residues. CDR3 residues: CSVGQVANEQYF. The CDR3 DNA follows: TGCAGCGTCGGACAGGTTGCCAACGAGCAGTACTTC.

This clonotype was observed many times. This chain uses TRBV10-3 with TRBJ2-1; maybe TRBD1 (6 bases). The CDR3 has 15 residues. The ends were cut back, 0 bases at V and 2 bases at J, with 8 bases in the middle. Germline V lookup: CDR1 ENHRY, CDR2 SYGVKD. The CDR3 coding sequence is TGTGCCATCAGTGAGTCGCAGGGGACCTACAATGAGCAGTTCTTC. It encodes CAISESQGTYNEQFF.

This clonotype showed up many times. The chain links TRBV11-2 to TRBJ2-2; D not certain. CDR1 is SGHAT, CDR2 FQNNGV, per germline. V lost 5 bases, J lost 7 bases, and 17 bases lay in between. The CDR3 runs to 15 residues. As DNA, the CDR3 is TGTGCCAGCAGCCTAACTACTAACATGAACGGGGAGCTGTTTTTT. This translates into CASSLTTNMNGELFF.

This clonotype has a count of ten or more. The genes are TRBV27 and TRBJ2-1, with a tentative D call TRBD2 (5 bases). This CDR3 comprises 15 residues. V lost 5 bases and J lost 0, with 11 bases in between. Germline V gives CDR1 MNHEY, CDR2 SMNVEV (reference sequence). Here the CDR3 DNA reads TGTGCCAGCAGTCCCCTTGGGAGCTCCTACAATGAGCAGTTCTTC. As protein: CASSPLGSSYNEQFF.

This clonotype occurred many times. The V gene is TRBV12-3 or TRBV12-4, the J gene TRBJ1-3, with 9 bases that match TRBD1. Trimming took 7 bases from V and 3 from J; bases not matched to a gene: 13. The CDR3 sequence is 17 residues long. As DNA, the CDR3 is TGTGCCAGCAAGTCGTCCGGGACAGGGAAGTTTGGAAACACCATATATTTT. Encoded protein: CASKSSGTGKFGNTIYF.

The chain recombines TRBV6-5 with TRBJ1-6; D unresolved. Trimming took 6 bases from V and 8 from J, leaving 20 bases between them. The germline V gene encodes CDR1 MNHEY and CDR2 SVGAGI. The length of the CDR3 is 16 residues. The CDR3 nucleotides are TGTGCCAGCAGCCCCGACATCGACCCGATTTATTCACCCCTCCACTTT. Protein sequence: CASSPDIDPIYSPLHF.